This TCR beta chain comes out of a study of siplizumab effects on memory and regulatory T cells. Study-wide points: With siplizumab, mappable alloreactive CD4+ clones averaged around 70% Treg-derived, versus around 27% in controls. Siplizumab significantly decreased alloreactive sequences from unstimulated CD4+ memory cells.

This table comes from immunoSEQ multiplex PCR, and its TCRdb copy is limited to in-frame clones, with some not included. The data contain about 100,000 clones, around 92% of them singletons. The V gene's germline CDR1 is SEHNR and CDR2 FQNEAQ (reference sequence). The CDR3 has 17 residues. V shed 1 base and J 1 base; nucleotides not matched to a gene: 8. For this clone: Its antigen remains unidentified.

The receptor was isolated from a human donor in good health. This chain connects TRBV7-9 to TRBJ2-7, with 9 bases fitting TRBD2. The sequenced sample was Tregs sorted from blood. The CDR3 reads CASSLGGGRARSYEQYF. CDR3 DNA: TGTGCCAGCAGCTTAGGTGGCGGGAGGGCCCGGTCCTACGAGCAGTACTTC.